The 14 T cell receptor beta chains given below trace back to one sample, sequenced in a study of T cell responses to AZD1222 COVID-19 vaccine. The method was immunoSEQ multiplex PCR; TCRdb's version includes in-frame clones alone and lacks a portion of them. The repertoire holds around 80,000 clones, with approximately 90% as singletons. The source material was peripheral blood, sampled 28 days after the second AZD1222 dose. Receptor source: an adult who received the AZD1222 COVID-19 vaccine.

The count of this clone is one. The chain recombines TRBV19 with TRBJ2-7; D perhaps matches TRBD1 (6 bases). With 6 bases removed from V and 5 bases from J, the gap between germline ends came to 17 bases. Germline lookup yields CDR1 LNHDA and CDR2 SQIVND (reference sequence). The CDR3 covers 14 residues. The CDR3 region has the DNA TGTGCCAGTAGACGTCGGACAGAGGTCCACGAGCAGTACTTC. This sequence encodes CASRRRTEVHEQYF.

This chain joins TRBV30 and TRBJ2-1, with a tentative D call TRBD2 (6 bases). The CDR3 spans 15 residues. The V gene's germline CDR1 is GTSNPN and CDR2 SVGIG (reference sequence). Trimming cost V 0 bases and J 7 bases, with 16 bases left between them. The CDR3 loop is CAWSVGRSVRNEQFF. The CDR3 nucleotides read TGTGCCTGGAGTGTGGGGAGGTCCGTCAGGAATGAGCAGTTCTTC. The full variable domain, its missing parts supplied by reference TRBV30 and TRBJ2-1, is SQTIHQWPATLVQPVGSPLSLECTVEGTSNPNLYWYRQAAGRGLQLLFYSVGIGQISSEVPQNLSASRPQDRQFILSSKKLLLSDSGFYLCAWSVGRSVRNEQFFGPGTRLTVL.

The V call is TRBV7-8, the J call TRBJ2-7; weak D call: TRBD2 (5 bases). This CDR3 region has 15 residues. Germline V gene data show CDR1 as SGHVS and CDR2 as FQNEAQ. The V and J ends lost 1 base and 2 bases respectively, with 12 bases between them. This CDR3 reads CASSLGSGRTYEQYF. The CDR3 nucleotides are TGTGCCAGCAGCTTAGGTTCGGGGAGAACCTACGAGCAGTACTTC.

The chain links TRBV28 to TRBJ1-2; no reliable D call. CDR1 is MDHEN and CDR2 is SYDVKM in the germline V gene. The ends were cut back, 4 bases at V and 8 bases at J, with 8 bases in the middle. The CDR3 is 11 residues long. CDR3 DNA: TGTGCCAGCAGTTCGTTCGGGGGCTACACCTTC. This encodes CASSSFGGYTF.

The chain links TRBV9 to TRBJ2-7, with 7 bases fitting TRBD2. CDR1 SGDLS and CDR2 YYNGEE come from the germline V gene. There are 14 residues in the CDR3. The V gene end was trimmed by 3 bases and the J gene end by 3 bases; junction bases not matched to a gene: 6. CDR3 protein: CASSAAGTDYEQYF. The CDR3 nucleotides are TGTGCCAGCAGCGCAGCGGGGACGGACTACGAGCAGTACTTC.

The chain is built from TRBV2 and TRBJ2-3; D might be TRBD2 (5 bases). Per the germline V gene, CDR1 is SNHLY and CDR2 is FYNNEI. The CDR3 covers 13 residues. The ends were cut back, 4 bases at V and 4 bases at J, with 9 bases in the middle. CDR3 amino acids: CASSVGSPDTQYF. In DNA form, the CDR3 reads TGTGCCAGCAGTGTAGGGAGTCCAGATACGCAGTATTTT.

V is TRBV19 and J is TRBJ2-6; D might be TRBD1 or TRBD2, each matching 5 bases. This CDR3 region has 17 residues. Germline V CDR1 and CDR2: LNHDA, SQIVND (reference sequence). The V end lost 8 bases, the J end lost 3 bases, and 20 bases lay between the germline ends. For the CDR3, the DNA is TGTGCCAGTGATAGAGGGACCGCCCAATATGGGGCCAACGTCCTGACTTTC. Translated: CASDRGTAQYGANVLTF. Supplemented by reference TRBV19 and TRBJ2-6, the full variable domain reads DGGITQSPKYLFRKEGQNVTLSCEQNLNHDAMYWYRQDPGQGLRLIYYSQIVNDFQKGDIAEGYSVSREKKESFPLTVTSAQKNPTAFYLCASDRGTAQYGANVLTFGAGSRLTVL.

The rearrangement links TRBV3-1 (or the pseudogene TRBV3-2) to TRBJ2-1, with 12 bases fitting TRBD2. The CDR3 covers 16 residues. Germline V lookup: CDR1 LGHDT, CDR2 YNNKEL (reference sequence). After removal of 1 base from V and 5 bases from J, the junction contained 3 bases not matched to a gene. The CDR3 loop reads CASSQARLAGDNEQFF. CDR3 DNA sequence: TGTGCCAGCAGCCAAGCCAGACTAGCGGGAGACAATGAGCAGTTCTTC.

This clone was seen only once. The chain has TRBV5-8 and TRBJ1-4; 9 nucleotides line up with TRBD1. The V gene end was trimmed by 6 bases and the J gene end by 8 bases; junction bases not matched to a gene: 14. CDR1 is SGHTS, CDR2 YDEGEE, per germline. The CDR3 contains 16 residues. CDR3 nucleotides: TGTGCCAGCAACCTACGGACGACAGGGGGAAACGAAAAACTGTTTTTT. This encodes CASNLRTTGGNEKLFF.

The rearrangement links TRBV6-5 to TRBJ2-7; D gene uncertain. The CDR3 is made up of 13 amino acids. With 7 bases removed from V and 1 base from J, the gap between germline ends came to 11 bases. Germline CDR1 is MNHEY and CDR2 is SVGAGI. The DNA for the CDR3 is TGTGCCAGCACCCCCCCCAATTCCTACGAGCAGTACTTC. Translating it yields CASTPPNSYEQYF.

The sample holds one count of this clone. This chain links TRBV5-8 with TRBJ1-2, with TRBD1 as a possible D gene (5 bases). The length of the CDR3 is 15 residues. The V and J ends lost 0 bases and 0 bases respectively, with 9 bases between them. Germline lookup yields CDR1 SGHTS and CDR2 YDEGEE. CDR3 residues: CASSLAQGSNYGYTF. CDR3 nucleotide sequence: TGTGCCAGCAGCTTGGCCCAGGGATCTAACTATGGCTACACCTTC.

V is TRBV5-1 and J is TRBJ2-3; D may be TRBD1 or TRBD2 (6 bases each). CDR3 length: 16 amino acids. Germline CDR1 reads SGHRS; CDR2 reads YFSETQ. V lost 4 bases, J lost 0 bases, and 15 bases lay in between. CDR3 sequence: CASSLQGLTSTDTQYF. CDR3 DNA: TGCGCCAGCAGCCTACAGGGACTTACTAGCACAGATACGCAGTATTTT.

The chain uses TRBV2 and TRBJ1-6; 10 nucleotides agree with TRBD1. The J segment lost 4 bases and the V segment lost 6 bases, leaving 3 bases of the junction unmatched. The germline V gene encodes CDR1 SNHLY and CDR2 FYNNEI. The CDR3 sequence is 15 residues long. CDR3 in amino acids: CASRGTGAYNSPLHF. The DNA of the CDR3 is TGTGCCAGCAGAGGGACAGGGGCATATAATTCACCCCTCCACTTT.

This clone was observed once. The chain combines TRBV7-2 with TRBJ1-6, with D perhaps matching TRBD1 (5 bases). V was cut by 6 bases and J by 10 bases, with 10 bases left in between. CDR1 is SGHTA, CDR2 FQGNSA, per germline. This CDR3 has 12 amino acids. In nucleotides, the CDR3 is TGTGCCAGCAGTTATCAGGGATCACCCCTCCACTTT. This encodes CASSYQGSPLHF.